This T cell receptor beta chain was observed in a study of blood T cell repertoires in COVID-19. Study summary: Italy, Spain and the United States were the sources of the convalescent and acute COVID-19 samples. T cells, B-cell-depleted T cells, or PBMCs supplied cDNA or gDNA.

Clones were read by immunoSEQ multiplex PCR, and TCRdb kept only the in-frame ones, dropping some. The table lists roughly 500,000 clones, roughly 90% of them singletons. Recovery among Cohort 3 donors was established by two negative PCRs, clearance, or symptom resolution. A single count supports this clone. V was cut by 2 bases and J by 4 bases, with 8 bases left in between. Germline V gene lookup returns CDR1 MNHNS and CDR2 SASEGT. CDR3 length equals 13 residues. This TCR was recovered from a woman aged 40 to 55 who had recovered from COVID-19. The sequenced material came from PBMCs or T cells enriched from blood (not recorded which). The rearrangement uses TRBV6-1 and TRBJ1-2; D possibly corresponds to TRBD1 (5 bases). The CDR3 protein is CASSEQGSYGYTF. DNA for the CDR3: TGTGCCAGCAGTGAACAGGGTAGCTATGGCTACACCTTC.